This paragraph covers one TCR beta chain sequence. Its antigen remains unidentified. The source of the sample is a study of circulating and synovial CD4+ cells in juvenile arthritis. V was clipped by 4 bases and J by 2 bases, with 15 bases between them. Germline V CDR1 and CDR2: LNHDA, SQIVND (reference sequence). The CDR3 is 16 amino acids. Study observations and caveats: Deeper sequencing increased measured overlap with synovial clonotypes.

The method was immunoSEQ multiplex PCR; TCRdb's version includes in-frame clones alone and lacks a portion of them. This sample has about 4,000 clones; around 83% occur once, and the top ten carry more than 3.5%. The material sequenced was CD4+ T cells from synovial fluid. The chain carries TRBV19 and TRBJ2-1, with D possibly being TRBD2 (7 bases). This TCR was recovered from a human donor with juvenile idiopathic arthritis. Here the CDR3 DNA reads TGTGCCAGTAGTACGGGGGAGGGGGGAACCTACAATGAGCAGTTCTTC. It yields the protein CASSTGEGGTYNEQFF.